Included here is one T cell receptor beta chain sequence, with context. Its antigen is unidentified. The entry originates in a study of T cell repertoires in cytomegalovirus infection. At the level of the study: Peptides in the study included HLA-C-restricted and HLA-B-restricted CMV epitopes.

Overall study findings and caveats: Clonotype analysis showed dominance of the ex vivo response by HLA-C-restricted CMV-specific TCR beta clonotypes.

The ends were cut back, 1 base at V and 4 bases at J, with 14 bases in the middle. Germline V gene lookup returns CDR1 DFQATT and CDR2 SNEGSKA (reference sequence). The CDR3 is 15 residues long. Via MiXCR, TCRdb re-called the reads, giving one row per CDR3 protein. Of some 900,000 distinct CDR3 sequences in the sample, 32% are singletons; the top ten hold roughly 12%. This rearrangement joins TRBV20-1 to TRBJ2-1; possible D gene TRBD1, 6 bases. The sequence came from a human donor in good health (CMV status not recorded). Some clones in this sample may be carry-over from other donors' samples. Sequencing was performed on cultured CD8+ T cells from PBMCs, taken from culture after CMV antigen stimulation. The chain's CDR3 is CSARVGTRIYNEQFF. DNA of the CDR3: TGCAGTGCTAGAGTTGGGACACGTATATACAATGAGCAGTTCTTC.